Below, 5 T cell receptor beta chains from the same sample are listed, as sequenced in a study of T cells in Graves' hyperthyroidism and ophthalmopathy. The investigators amplified TCR beta CDR3 regions from RNA transcripts. Initially, a first-round RT-PCR of the TCR CDR3 employed the HTBI primer set. TCRdb ran MiXCR on the multiplex PCR reads and lists one entry per CDR3 protein. The data hold approximately 560,000 distinct CDR3 sequences, with about 15% observed a single time. The sequenced sample consisted of blood. The receptors stem from a woman in her 30s with Graves' hyperthyroidism.

The genes are TRBV4-1 and TRBJ2-3; D is possibly TRBD2 (5 bases). Germline CDR1 and CDR2: MGHRA and YSYEKL. The CDR3 spans 17 residues. Trimming shortened V by 1 base and J by 0 bases, and 14 bases separated the two germline ends. This CDR3 is CASSQGLLAGSTDTQYF. CDR3 DNA sequence: TGCGCCAGCAGCCAAGGACTCCTAGCCGGCAGCACAGATACGCAGTATTTT.

On this clonotype itself: This may be a read error, as it is one base from a much larger clone. The chain links TRBV5-1 to TRBJ1-1; D not resolved. Germline-derived CDR1 and CDR2 are SGHRS and YFSETQ. The CDR3 is 13 residues long. CDR3 protein: CASSSSANTEDFF. CDR3 sequence (DNA): TGCGCCAGCAGCTCCTCCGCTAACACTGAAGATTTCTTT.

Many counts were recorded for this clonotype. The V gene is TRBV7-9, the J gene TRBJ2-7; no clear D gene. CDR3 length: 14 residues. Between the trimmed V and J ends, which lost 1 base and 2 bases, there was a span of 9 bases. Germline V gene data show CDR1 as SEHNR and CDR2 as FQNEAQ (reference sequence). The CDR3 DNA reads as TGTGCCAGCAGCTTAGTCGCCCCACCCTACGAGCAGTACTTC. Translating it yields CASSLVAPPYEQYF. Full variable domain (rest looked up from reference TRBV7-9 and TRBJ2-7): DTGVSQNPRHKITKRGQNVTFRCDPISEHNRLYWYRQTLGQGPEFLTYFQNEAQLEKSRLLSDRFSAERPKGSFSTLEIQRTEQGDSAMYLCASSLVAPPYEQYFGPGTRLTVT.

The genes are TRBV7-2 and TRBJ2-3; a weak D match, TRBD1 (6 bases). Germline V gene data show CDR1 as SGHTA and CDR2 as FQGNSA. The CDR3 spans 15 residues. Trimming pared 1 base from V and 7 bases from J, leaving 15 bases between. CDR3 in amino acids: CASSLVAGARHTQYF. CDR3 sequence (DNA): TGTGCCAGCAGCTTAGTGGCAGGGGCGAGACATACGCAGTATTTT.

This clonotype was observed a few times. V usage is TRBV6-2 or TRBV6-3 and J usage is TRBJ2-1; TRBD1 matches at 9 bases. This CDR3 region has 17 residues. V dropped 5 bases and J dropped 2; count of bases not matched to a gene: 10. CDR1 and CDR2 from the germline V gene are MNHEY and SVGEGT. The CDR3, as DNA: TGTGCCAGCAGTAGGGACAGGGTTCCCCCGCCCTACAATGAGCAGTTCTTC. It yields the protein CASSRDRVPPPYNEQFF.